The 31 T cell receptor beta chains presented below share a single source sample, sequenced in a study of PD-1 blockade in mismatch repair-deficient tumors. Clones were sequenced by immunoSEQ multiplex PCR, and TCRdb holds only the in-frame ones, with some missing. The sample shows roughly 50,000 clones, roughly 78% of them seen only once. The material was peripheral blood, obtained 4 weeks after starting pembrolizumab. All receptors derive from an adult with mismatch repair-deficient cancer.

The chain carries TRBV6-5 and TRBJ1-5, with D perhaps matching TRBD1 (6 bases). Germline V gives CDR1 MNHEY, CDR2 SVGAGI. V was cut by 6 bases and J by 6 bases, with 21 bases left in between. The CDR3 has 16 residues. CDR3 nucleotides: TGTGCCAGCAGCTACGCTATCGGAGGGGGGACTCAGCCCCAGCATTTT. Protein: CASSYAIGGGTQPQHF.

This chain links TRBV7-8 with TRBJ2-5, with TRBD2 matching 16 bases. This CDR3 is built from 17 residues. Germline trimming cut 3 bases from V and 5 bases from J; bases unmatched to any gene: 6. Germline V gene lookup returns CDR1 SGHVS and CDR2 FQNEAQ. The CDR3 nucleotides read TGTGCCAGCAGCTTTGGGACTAGCGGGAGGGGGGGGGAGACCCAGTACTTC. Translating it yields CASSFGTSGRGGETQYF.

DNA for the CDR3: TGTGCCAGCAGTCTCCGGACTAGCGGGACCGGGGAGCTGTTTTTT. Amino acids: CASSLRTSGTGELFF. The rearrangement uses TRBV27 and TRBJ2-2; TRBD2 matches 11 bases. Germline assignment: CDR1 MNHEY and CDR2 SMNVEV (reference sequence). With V trimmed by 5 bases and J by 5 bases, 4 bases remained unmatched. The CDR3 length is 15 residues.

The rearrangement uses TRBV10-3 and TRBJ1-2; a possible D gene is TRBD1 (5 bases). Germline V gene data show CDR1 as ENHRY and CDR2 as SYGVKD. Trimming shortened V by 6 bases and J by 4 bases, and 12 bases separated the two germline ends. The CDR3 has 13 amino acids. The chain's CDR3 is CAIRKDTIYGYTF. CDR3 nucleotide sequence: TGTGCCATCAGGAAGGACACGATCTATGGCTACACCTTC.

This clone was counted a single time. The rearrangement joins TRBV11-2 to TRBJ2-5, with D unresolved. Trimming pared 5 bases from V and 6 bases from J, leaving 7 bases between. The length of the CDR3 is 11 residues. CDR1 and CDR2 from the germline V gene are SGHAT and FQNNGV. The CDR3 DNA is TGTGCCAGCAGCGGCACCAAGACCCAGTACTTC. This sequence encodes CASSGTKTQYF.

Relative to its sample, this clone is medium-sized. The gene calls are TRBV7-9 and TRBJ2-7; D remains ambiguous. Trimming took 7 bases from V and 4 from J, leaving 11 bases between them. CDR1 and CDR2 (germline): SEHNR, FQNEAQ (reference sequence). This CDR3 region has 12 residues. The chain's CDR3 is CASTAGLYEQYF. The CDR3 DNA is TGTGCCAGCACTGCCGGGCTTTACGAGCAGTACTTC. Using reference TRBV7-9 and TRBJ2-7 for the parts outside the CDR3, the full variable domain is DTGVSQNPRHKITKRGQNVTFRCDPISEHNRLYWYRQTLGQGPEFLTYFQNEAQLEKSRLLSDRFSAERPKGSFSTLEIQRTEQGDSAMYLCASTAGLYEQYFGPGTRLTVT.

This chain joins TRBV12-5 and TRBJ2-1; 12 bases fit TRBD2. With V trimmed by 7 bases and J by 6 bases, 7 bases remained unmatched. The CDR3 loop spans 15 amino acids. Germline V lookup: CDR1 LGHNT, CDR2 FRNRAP. The CDR3: CASALGLAGPNEQFF. In DNA, the CDR3 is TGTGCTAGTGCCCTCGGACTAGCGGGACCCAATGAGCAGTTCTTC.

This chain links TRBV7-2 with TRBJ2-3, with 7 positions matching TRBD2. In germline, CDR1 is SGHTA, CDR2 FQGNSA. This CDR3 contains 17 residues. V shed 0 bases, J shed 2 bases, and the junction held 8 bases outside the gene matches. In nucleotides, the CDR3 is TGTGCCAGCAGCTTAGCGGTACTAGCGCCGAACACAGATACGCAGTATTTT. The encoded protein is CASSLAVLAPNTDTQYF.

The chain has TRBV19 and TRBJ2-7; 10 bases map to TRBD1. J lost 0 bases, V lost 2 bases, and 4 bases had no gene match. This CDR3 has 16 amino acids. Germline-derived CDR1 and CDR2 are LNHDA and SQIVND (reference sequence). In nucleotides, the CDR3 is TGTGCCAGTAGTATACCCCGGACAGGGGGCTCCTACGAGCAGTACTTC. Amino acids: CASSIPRTGGSYEQYF.

This clone appeared a single time. V gene TRBV10-3 combines with J gene TRBJ2-7; D is perhaps TRBD1 (6 bases). The ends were cut back, 6 bases at V and 0 bases at J, with 15 bases in the middle. In germline, CDR1 is ENHRY, CDR2 SYGVKD. The CDR3 extends over 15 amino acids. CDR3 sequence reads: CAISQTGRLSYEQYF. In DNA, the CDR3 is TGTGCCATCAGCCAGACAGGAAGGCTCTCCTACGAGCAGTACTTC.

This chain connects TRBV9 to TRBJ2-2; D is uncertain. Trimming removed 4 bases from V and 2 bases from J, with 9 bases in between. CDR3 size: 14 residues. CDR1 and CDR2 from the germline V gene are SGDLS and YYNGEE. CDR3 region: CASSSRPNTGELFF. The CDR3 nucleotides are TGTGCCAGCAGCTCCCGACCTAACACCGGGGAGCTGTTTTTT.

The chain recombines TRBV11-3 with TRBJ2-7; D is unresolved. V dropped 3 bases and J dropped 2 bases, with 5 bases sitting between them. Germline V gene sequence: CDR1 SGHNT, CDR2 YENEEA. The CDR3 spans 12 residues. CDR3 DNA: TGTGCCAGCAGCTTGGGGACCTACGAGCAGTACTTC. Its protein product is CASSLGTYEQYF.

The rearrangement joins TRBV5-6 to TRBJ2-3; D unresolved. The CDR3 runs 16 residues. Trimming removed 3 bases from V and 3 bases from J, with 17 bases in between. CDR1 and CDR2 (germline): SGHDT, YYEEEE. CDR3 nucleotide sequence: TGTGCCAGCAGCTCTCCCGGCCTCGGACGGACAGATACGCAGTATTTT. Amino acid sequence: CASSSPGLGRTDTQYF.

The DNA for the CDR3 is TGTGCCAGCAGCTTAGCTACAACCGGGACAGATAGCAATCAGCCCCAGCATTTT. Its protein is CASSLATTGTDSNQPQHF. The V call is TRBV7-2, the J call TRBJ1-5; 7 bases agree with TRBD1. There are 18 residues in the CDR3. The germline CDR1 and CDR2 sequences are SGHTA and FQGNSA. The V segment lost 0 bases and the J segment 0 bases; nucleotides outside the gene matches: 8.

In nucleotides, the CDR3 is TGTGCCAGCAGCACCCTAACTAGCGGGAGGTGGAATGAGCAGTTCTTC. Protein: CASSTLTSGRWNEQFF. The chain combines TRBV11-1 with TRBJ2-1, with TRBD2 identical over 12 bases. Per germline, CDR1 SGHAT and CDR2 FQDESV (reference sequence). The CDR3 spans 16 residues. V lost 5 bases and J lost 7; bases outside the gene matches: 9.

The sample holds one count of this clone. The gene calls are TRBV6-6 and TRBJ2-1; 11 bases align to TRBD2. Germline V gives CDR1 MNHNY, CDR2 SVGAGI (reference sequence). CDR3 length: 15 amino acids. Unmatched junction bases numbered 5, after V lost 6 bases and J lost 4 bases. CDR3 nucleotide sequence: TGTGCCAGCAGCTTAGCGGGAGGGCCTTACAATGAGCAGTTCTTC. It translates to CASSLAGGPYNEQFF.

The J gene is TRBJ2-1, the V gene TRBV29-1; 8 bases are shared with TRBD2. V lost 7 bases to trimming and J lost 11 bases; unmatched junction nucleotides: 10. This CDR3 has 12 residues. CDR1 is SQVTM and CDR2 is ANQGSEA in the germline V gene. The CDR3 coding sequence is TGCAGCGCAGGGACTAGTGGTTCGCAGCAGTTCTTC. This sequence encodes CSAGTSGSQQFF.

This clone turned up a few times. This chain joins TRBV15 and TRBJ1-4, with a possible D match to TRBD1 (5 bases). V lost 3 bases, J lost 6 bases, and 20 bases lay in between. The CDR3 runs 17 residues. The V gene's germline CDR1 is LNHNV and CDR2 YYDKDF (reference sequence). DNA for the CDR3: TGTGCCACCAGCAGGCGGGGGGAACAAATGGGGTATGAAAAACTGTTTTTT. Protein product: CATSRRGEQMGYEKLFF.

The rearrangement links TRBV28 to TRBJ2-3; no firm D call. This CDR3 spans 12 amino acids. Between the trimmed V and J ends, which lost 4 bases and 6 bases, there was a span of 8 bases. Germline assignment: CDR1 MDHEN and CDR2 SYDVKM. The CDR3 here is CASSSGYDTQYF. The CDR3 DNA is TGTGCCAGCAGTTCCGGGTATGATACGCAGTATTTT.

This chain joins TRBV5-5 and TRBJ1-2; a possible D gene is TRBD1 (5 bases). Trimming took off 1 base at V and 8 bases at J, with 12 bases between the two ends. CDR1 SGHKS and CDR2 YYEKEE come from the germline V gene (reference sequence). The CDR3 consists of 13 residues. As DNA, the CDR3 is TGTGCCAGCAGCTTGATTCAGGGTTACGGCTACACCTTC. Translation gives CASSLIQGYGYTF.

The V and J genes are TRBV2 and TRBJ2-2; D not resolved. The germline V and J ends were trimmed by 9 bases and 1 base, with 15 bases remaining between them. The CDR3 length is 15 residues. The germline CDR1 and CDR2 sequences are SNHLY and FYNNEI. The CDR3 DNA reads as TGTGCCAGTCGGGCGCACCCACTGAACACCGGGGAGCTGTTTTTT. It yields the protein CASRAHPLNTGELFF.

CDR3 region: CASISFTSYEQYF. The CDR3 DNA follows: TGTGCCAGCATCAGTTTTACCTCCTACGAGCAGTACTTC. The chain carries TRBV2 and TRBJ2-7; D is undetermined. The V and J ends lost 7 bases and 0 bases respectively, with 10 bases between them. Germline V CDR1 and CDR2: SNHLY, FYNNEI. This CDR3 has 13 amino acids.

The chain couples TRBV15 to TRBJ1-3; D possibly corresponds to TRBD1 (5 bases). V shed 0 bases and J shed 2 bases, with 8 bases lying between them. Germline CDR1 reads LNHNV; CDR2 reads YYDKDF (reference sequence). This CDR3 contains 15 residues. The CDR3 DNA reads TGTGCCACCAGCAGAGACCAGGGAGCTGGAAACACCATATATTTT. Translation gives CATSRDQGAGNTIYF.

The genes are TRBV7-2 and TRBJ2-7; D not resolved. The CDR3 is 16 amino acids. V lost 4 bases to trimming and J lost 6 bases, with 22 bases between them. Germline V gene sequence: CDR1 SGHTA, CDR2 FQGNSA. The CDR3 region is CASSYVRVQGLSEQYF. The CDR3 DNA reads as TGTGCCAGCAGCTATGTCAGAGTCCAAGGCCTAAGCGAGCAGTACTTC.

The chain links TRBV27 to TRBJ2-5; D is possibly TRBD1 (6 bases). The length of the CDR3 is 14 residues. Trimming took off 3 bases at V and 5 bases at J, with 13 bases between the two ends. Germline assignment: CDR1 MNHEY and CDR2 SMNVEV (reference sequence). DNA of the CDR3: TGTGCCAGCAGTTTCAGGGGCGATCGGGAGACCCAGTACTTC. This sequence encodes CASSFRGDRETQYF.

This clone has only one observation. The chain couples TRBV6-1 to TRBJ2-2; TRBD2 aligns across 10 bases. V gave up 7 bases and J gave up 3 bases; unmatched junction bases: 2. Germline V gene sequence: CDR1 MNHNS, CDR2 SASEGT. This CDR3 has 14 amino acids. CDR3 region: CASKGTSDTGELFF. CDR3 nucleotide sequence: TGTGCCAGCAAGGGGACTAGCGACACCGGGGAGCTGTTTTTT.

This chain links TRBV7-9 with TRBJ2-2; the match to TRBD1 covers 8 bases. V lost 7 bases and J lost 5; bases outside the gene matches: 3. CDR1 SEHNR and CDR2 FQNEAQ come from the germline V gene (reference sequence). This CDR3 comprises 13 residues. As DNA, the CDR3 is TGTGCCAGCACCCGACAGGGGACCGGGGAGCTGTTTTTT. Its translation is CASTRQGTGELFF.

This clone was seen a single time. The chain combines TRBV7-9 with TRBJ2-1; no clear D. V dropped 1 base and J dropped 9 bases, with 4 bases sitting between them. Germline assignment: CDR1 SEHNR and CDR2 FQNEAQ (reference sequence). The CDR3 loop spans 11 amino acids. This CDR3 reads CASSLEAEQFF. The CDR3 nucleotides read TGTGCCAGCAGCTTAGAGGCTGAGCAGTTCTTC.

This chain joins TRBV7-8 and TRBJ1-1; D is uncertain. CDR3 length equals 19 residues. Germline-derived CDR1 and CDR2 are SGHVS and FQNEAQ. V was shortened by 1 base and J by 0 bases, with 21 bases between the two germline ends. CDR3 sequence reads: CASSLGSTMDSVMNTEAFF. The CDR3, as DNA: TGTGCCAGCAGCTTAGGGAGTACGATGGATAGCGTCATGAACACTGAAGCTTTCTTT.

This rearrangement joins TRBV13 to TRBJ2-3; 10 nucleotides agree with TRBD2. The V segment lost 5 bases and the J segment 2 bases; nucleotides outside the gene matches: 1. Germline values: CDR1 PRHDT, CDR2 FYEKMQ (reference sequence). This CDR3 spans 14 amino acids. The CDR3 DNA is TGTGCCAGCAGCGGACTAGCGGACACAGATACGCAGTATTTT. Translating it yields CASSGLADTDTQYF.

The CDR3 reads CASGFNPRLAVHNEQFF. The CDR3 nucleotides read TGTGCTAGTGGCTTCAACCCAAGACTAGCGGTCCACAATGAGCAGTTCTTC. The chain couples TRBV12-5 to TRBJ2-1; 9 bases match TRBD2. CDR1 and CDR2 (germline): LGHNT, FRNRAP. This CDR3 comprises 17 residues. The V segment lost 6 bases and the J segment 5 bases; nucleotides outside the gene matches: 14.